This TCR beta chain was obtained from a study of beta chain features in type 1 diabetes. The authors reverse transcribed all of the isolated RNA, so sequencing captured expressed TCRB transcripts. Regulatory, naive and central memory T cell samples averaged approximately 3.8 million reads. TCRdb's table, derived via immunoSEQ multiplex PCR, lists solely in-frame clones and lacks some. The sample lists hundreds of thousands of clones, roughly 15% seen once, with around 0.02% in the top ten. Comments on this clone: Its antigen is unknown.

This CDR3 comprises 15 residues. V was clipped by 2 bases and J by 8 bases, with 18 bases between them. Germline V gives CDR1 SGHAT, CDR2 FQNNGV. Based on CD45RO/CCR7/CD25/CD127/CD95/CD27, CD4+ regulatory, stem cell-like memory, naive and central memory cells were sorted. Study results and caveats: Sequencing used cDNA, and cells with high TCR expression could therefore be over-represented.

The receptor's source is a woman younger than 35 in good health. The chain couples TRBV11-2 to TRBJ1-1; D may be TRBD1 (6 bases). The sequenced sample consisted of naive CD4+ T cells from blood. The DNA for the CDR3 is TGTGCCAGCAGCTTATATACAGGGCAGTGGAGCGAAGCTTTCTTT. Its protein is CASSLYTGQWSEAFF. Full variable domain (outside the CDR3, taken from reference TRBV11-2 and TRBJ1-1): EAGVAQSPRYKIIEKRQSVAFWCNPISGHATLYWYQQILGQGPKLLIQFQNNGVVDDSQLPKDRFSAERLKGVDSTLKIQPAKLEDSAVYLCASSLYTGQWSEAFFGQGTRLTVV.